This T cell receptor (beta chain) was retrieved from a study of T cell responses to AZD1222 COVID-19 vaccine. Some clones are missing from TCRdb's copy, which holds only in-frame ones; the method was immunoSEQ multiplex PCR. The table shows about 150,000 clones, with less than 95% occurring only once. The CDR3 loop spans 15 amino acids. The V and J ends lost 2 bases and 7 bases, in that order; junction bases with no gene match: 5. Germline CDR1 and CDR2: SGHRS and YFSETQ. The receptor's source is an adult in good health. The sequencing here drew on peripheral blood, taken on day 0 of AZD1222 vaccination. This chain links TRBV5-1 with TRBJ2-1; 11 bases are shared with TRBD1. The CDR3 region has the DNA TGCGCCAGCAGCTTTGGGGACAGGGGGGTGAATGAGCAGTTCTTC. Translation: CASSFGDRGVNEQFF. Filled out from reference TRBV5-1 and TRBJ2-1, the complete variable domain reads KAGVTQTPRYLIKTRGQQVTLSCSPISGHRSVSWYQQTPGQGLQFLFEYFSETQRNKGNFPGRFSGRQFSNSRSEMNVSTLELGDSALYLCASSFGDRGVNEQFFGPGTRLTVL.